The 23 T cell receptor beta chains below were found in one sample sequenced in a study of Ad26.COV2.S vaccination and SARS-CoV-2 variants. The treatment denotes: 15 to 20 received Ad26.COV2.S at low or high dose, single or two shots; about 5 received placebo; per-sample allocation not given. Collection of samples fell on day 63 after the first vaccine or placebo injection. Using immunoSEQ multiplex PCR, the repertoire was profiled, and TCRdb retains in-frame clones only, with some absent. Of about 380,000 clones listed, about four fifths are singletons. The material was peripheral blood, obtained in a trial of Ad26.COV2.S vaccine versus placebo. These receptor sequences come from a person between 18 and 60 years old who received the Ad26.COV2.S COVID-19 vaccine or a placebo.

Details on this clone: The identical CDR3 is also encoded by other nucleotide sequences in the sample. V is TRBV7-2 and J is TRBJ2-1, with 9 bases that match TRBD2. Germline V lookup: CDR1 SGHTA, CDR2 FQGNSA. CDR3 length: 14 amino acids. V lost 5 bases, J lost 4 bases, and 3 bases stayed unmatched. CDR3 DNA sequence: TGTGCCAGCAGCCCGGGACTAGCATACAATGAGCAGTTCTTC. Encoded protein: CASSPGLAYNEQFF.

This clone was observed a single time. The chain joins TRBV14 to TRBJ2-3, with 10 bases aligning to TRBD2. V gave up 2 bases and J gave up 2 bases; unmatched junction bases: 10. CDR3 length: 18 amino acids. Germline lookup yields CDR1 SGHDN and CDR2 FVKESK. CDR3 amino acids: CASSQNHGLADSTDTQYF. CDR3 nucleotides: TGTGCCAGCAGCCAAAATCACGGACTAGCGGATTCCACAGATACGCAGTATTTT.

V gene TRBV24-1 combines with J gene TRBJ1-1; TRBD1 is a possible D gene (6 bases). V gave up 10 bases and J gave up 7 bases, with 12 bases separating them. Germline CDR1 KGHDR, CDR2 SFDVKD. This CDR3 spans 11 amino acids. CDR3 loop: CATSRDNEAFF. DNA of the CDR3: TGTGCCACTTCCCGGGACAATGAAGCTTTCTTT.

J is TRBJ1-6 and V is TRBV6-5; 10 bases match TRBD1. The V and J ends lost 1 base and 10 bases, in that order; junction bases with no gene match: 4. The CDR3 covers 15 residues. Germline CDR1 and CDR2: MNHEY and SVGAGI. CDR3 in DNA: TGTGCCAGCAGTTACTTCGGGACAGGGGAATCACCCCTCCACTTT. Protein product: CASSYFGTGESPLHF.

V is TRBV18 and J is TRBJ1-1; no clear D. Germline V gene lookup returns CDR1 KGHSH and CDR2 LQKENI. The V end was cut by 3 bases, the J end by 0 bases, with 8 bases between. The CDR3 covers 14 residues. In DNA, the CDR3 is TGTGCCAGCTCACCTAGACCATTGAACACTGAAGCTTTCTTT. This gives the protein CASSPRPLNTEAFF.

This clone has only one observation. The CDR3 DNA is TGTGCCACCAGCAGACGGTACCAAGAGACCCAGTACTTC. It yields the protein CATSRRYQETQYF. The rearrangement uses TRBV15 and TRBJ2-5; unclear D gene. Germline loops: CDR1 LNHNV, CDR2 YYDKDF (reference sequence). This CDR3 is 13 amino acids long. The V end lost 2 bases, the J end lost 0 bases, and 4 bases lay between the germline ends.

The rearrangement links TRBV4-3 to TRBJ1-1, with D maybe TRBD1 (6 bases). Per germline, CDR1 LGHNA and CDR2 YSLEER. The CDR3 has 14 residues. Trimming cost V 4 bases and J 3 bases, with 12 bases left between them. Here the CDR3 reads CASSLTGWDTEAFF. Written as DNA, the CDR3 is TGCGCCAGCAGCCTGACAGGATGGGACACTGAAGCTTTCTTT.

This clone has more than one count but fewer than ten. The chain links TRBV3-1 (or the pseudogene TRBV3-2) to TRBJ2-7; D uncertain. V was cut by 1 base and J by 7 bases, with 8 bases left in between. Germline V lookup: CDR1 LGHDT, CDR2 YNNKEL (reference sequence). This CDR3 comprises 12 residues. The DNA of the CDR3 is TGTGCCAGCAGCCAAGTGTTGGGGGAGCAGTACTTC. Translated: CASSQVLGEQYF.

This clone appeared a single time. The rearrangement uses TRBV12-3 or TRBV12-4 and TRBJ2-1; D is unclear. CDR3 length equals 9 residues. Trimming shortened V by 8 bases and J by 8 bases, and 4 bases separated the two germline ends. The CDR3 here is CASGYEQFF. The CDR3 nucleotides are TGTGCCAGCGGGTATGAGCAGTTCTTC.

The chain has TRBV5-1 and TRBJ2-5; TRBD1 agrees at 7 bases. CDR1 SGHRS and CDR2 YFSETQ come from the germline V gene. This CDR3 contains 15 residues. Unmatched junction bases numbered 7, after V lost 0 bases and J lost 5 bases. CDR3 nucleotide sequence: TGCGCCAGCAGCTTGGGGATGAGGGGGCGGGAGACCCAGTACTTC. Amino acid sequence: CASSLGMRGRETQYF.

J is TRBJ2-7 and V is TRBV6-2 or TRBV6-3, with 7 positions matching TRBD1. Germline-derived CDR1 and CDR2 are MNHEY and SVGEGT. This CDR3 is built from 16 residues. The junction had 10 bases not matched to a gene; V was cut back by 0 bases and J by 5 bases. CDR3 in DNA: TGTGCCAGCAGTTACTCGGCGGACAGGCTGAGTGACGAGCAGTACTTC. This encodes CASSYSADRLSDEQYF.

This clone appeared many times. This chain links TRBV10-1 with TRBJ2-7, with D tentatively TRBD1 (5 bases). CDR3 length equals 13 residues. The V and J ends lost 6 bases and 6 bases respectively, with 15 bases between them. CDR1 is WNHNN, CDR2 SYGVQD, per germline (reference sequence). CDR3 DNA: TGCGCCAGCAGCCTATCAGGGAAGAGCGAGCAGTACTTC. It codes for CASSLSGKSEQYF.

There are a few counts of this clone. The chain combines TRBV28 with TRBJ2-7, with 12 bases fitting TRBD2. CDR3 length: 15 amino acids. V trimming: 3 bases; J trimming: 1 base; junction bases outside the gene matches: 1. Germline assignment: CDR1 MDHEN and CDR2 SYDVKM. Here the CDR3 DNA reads TGTGCCAGCAGTTTCGGACTAGCGGGATCCTACGAGCAGTACTTC. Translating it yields CASSFGLAGSYEQYF.

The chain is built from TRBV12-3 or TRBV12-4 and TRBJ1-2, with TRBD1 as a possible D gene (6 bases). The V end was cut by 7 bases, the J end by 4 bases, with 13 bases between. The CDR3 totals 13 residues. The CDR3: CASKQGLLYGYTF. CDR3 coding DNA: TGTGCCAGCAAACAGGGACTACTCTATGGCTACACCTTC.

The chain's CDR3 is CASSLDETEAFF. The CDR3 DNA is TGTGCCAGCAGCTTGGACGAGACTGAAGCTTTCTTT. The chain couples TRBV5-5 to TRBJ1-1; D unclear. CDR3 length: 12 residues. Germline V gene lookup returns CDR1 SGHKS and CDR2 YYEKEE (reference sequence). With 0 bases removed from V and 5 bases from J, the gap between germline ends came to 5 bases.

CDR3 sequence: CATSDPRRADTQYF. The CDR3 DNA reads TGTGCCACCAGTGACCCTCGCAGGGCTGATACGCAGTATTTT. This chain connects TRBV24-1 to TRBJ2-3, with D perhaps matching TRBD1 (5 bases). The CDR3 extends over 14 amino acids. CDR1 is KGHDR, CDR2 SFDVKD, per germline. Trimming removed 4 bases from V and 6 bases from J, with 13 bases in between.

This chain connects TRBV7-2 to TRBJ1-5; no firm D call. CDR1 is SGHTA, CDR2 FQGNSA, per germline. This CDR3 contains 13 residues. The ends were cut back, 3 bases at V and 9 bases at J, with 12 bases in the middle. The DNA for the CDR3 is TGTGCCAGCAGCTTTCAGAGGTTCTGGCCCCAGCATTTT. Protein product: CASSFQRFWPQHF.

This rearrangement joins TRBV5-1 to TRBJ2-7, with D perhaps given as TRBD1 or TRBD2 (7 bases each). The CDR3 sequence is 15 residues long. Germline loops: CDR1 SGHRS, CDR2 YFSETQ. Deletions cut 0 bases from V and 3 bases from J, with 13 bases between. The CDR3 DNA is TGCGCCAGCAGCTTGGAGGGAGGGGGCTACTACGAGCAGTACTTC. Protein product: CASSLEGGGYYEQYF.

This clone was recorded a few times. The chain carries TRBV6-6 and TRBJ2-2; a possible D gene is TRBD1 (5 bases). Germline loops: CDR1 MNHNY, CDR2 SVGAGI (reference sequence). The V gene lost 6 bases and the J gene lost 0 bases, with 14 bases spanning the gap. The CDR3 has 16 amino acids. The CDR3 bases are TGTGCCAGCAGATTCGCTACAGGATCGAACACCGGGGAGCTGTTTTTT. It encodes CASRFATGSNTGELFF.

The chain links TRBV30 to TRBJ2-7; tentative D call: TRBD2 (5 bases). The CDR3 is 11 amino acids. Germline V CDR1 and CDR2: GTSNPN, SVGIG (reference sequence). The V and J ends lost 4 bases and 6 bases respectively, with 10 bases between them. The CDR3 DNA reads TGTGCCTGGAAGGGAGTAGGCGAGCAGTACTTC. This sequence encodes CAWKGVGEQYF.

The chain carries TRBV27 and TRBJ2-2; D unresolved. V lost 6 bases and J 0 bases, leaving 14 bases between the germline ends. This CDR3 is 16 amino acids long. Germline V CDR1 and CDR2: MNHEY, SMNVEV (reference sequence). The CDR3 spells CASRPRPGPNTGELFF. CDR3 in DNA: TGTGCCAGCAGACCCCGTCCCGGGCCGAACACCGGGGAGCTGTTTTTT.

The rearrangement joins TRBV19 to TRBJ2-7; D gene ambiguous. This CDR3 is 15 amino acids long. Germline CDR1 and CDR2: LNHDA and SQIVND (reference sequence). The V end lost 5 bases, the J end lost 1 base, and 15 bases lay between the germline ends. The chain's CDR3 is CASSDPPVGSYEQYF. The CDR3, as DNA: TGTGCCAGTAGTGATCCCCCGGTGGGATCCTACGAGCAGTACTTC. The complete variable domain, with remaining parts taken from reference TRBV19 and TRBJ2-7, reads DGGITQSPKYLFRKEGQNVTLSCEQNLNHDAMYWYRQDPGQGLRLIYYSQIVNDFQKGDIAEGYSVSREKKESFPLTVTSAQKNPTAFYLCASSDPPVGSYEQYFGPGTRLTVT.

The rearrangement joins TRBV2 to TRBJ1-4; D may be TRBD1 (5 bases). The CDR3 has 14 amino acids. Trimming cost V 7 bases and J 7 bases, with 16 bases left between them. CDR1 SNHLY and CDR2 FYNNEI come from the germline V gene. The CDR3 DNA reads TGTGCCAGCATGAAGGGCAGGGTAACTGAAAAACTGTTTTTT. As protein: CASMKGRVTEKLFF.